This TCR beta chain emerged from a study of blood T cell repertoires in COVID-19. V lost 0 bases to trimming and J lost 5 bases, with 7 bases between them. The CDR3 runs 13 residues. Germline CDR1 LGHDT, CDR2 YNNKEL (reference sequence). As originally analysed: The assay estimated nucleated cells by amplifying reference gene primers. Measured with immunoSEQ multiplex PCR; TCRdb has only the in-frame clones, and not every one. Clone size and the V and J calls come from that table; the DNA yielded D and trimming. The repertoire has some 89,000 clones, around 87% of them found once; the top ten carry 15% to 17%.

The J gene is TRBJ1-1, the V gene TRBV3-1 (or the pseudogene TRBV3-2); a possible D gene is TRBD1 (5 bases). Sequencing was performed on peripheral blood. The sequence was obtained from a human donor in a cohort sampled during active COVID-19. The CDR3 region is CASSQERGTEAFF. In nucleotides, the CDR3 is TGTGCCAGCAGCCAAGAGCGGGGGACTGAAGCTTTCTTT.